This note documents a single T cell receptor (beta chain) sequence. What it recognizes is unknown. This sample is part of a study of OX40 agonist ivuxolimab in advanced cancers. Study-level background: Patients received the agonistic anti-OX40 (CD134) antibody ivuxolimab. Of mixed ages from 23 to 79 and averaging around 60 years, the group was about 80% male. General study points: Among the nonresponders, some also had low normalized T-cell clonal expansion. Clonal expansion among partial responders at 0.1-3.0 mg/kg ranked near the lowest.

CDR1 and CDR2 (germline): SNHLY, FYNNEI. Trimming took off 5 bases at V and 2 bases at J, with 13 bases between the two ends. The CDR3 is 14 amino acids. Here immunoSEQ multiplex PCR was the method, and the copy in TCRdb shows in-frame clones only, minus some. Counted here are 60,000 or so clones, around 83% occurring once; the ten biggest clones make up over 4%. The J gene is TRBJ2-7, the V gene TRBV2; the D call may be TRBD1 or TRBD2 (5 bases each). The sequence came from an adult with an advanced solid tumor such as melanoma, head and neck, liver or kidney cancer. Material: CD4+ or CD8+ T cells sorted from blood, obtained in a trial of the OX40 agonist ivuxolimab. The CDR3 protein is CASSQGPETYEQYF. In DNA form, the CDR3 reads TGTGCCAGCAGTCAGGGACCAGAGACCTACGAGCAGTACTTC.